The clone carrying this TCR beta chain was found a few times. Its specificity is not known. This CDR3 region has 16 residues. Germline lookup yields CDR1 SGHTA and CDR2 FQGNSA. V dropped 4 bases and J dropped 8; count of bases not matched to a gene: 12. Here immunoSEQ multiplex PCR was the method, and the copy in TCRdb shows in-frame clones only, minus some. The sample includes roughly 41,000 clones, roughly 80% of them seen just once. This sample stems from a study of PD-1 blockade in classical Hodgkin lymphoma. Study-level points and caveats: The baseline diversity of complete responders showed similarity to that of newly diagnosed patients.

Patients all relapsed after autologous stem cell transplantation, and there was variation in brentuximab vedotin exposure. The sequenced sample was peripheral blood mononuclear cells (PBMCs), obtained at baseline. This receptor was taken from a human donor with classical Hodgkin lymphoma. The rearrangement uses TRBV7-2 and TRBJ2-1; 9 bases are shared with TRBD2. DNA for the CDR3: TGTGCCAGCAGCTCCGGTCTAGCGGGACTATGGGATGAGCAGTTCTTC. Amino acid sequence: CASSSGLAGLWDEQFF. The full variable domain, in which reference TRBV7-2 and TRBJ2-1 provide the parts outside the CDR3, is GAGVSQSPSNKVTEKGKDVELRCDPISGHTALYWYRQSLGQGLEFLIYFQGNSAPDKSGLPSDRFSAERTGGSVSTLTIQRTQQEDSAVYLCASSSGLAGLWDEQFFGPGTRLTVL.